Described below is a single T cell receptor beta chain sequence and its context. The antigen it binds to is not known. No much larger clone exists at a distance of one base, and base qualities are not known. Each collaborating institution followed its own protocols to collect whole blood in K2EDTA tubes. For TCRbeta analysis, collaborators shipped samples as frozen whole blood, isolated PBMCs, or DNA extracted from either of those sample types. The immunoSEQ Assay, a bias-controlled multiplex PCR, was used to amplify TCRbeta CDR3 regions from genomic DNA. The paper's data handling went like this. The number of nucleated cells in each sample was estimated from the amplification of reference gene primers within the assay. To quantify the absolute abundance of each unique TCRbeta CDR3 rearrangement, sequence reads were collapsed and filtered. For each sample, productive Simpson clonality was calculated as the square root of Simpson's diversity index across productive rearrangements. The immuneACCESS repertoire file appears here via TCRdb, limited to in-frame rearrangements. These files lack a portion of the clones; in checked studies, under half of the deficit traces to unresolved V genes, and the cause of the others is not known. V and J calls and clone size are copied from that table; D and trimming were computed from the DNA. In this sample the table shows about 120,000 clones, 82% of which occur a single time. Of the sample, approximately 4.9% is held by the ten largest clones.

This specimen belongs to a study of blood T cell repertoires in COVID-19 (dated by TCRdb to 2020 to 2022). Concerning the study at large: Collaborator samples came from the United States, Italy and Spain and covered acute and convalescent phases of COVID-19. The dataset comprised deeply sampled blood TCRbeta repertoires from subjects exposed to, actively infected with, or recovered from COVID-19. Where available, HLA class I and class II types were taken from metadata supplied by the sample provider and were not determined by assay-based typing. The material from the prospective study consisted of cDNA or gDNA derived from T cells, B-cell-depleted T cells, or PBMCs. Sample metadata almost always included a de-identified subject ID, COVID-19 status, age in years and sex. Samples were obtained from the ongoing ImmuneRACE study (first 160 participants) and from some 1,200 subjects provided by 6 global collaborators. The repertoires were released in a freely available public database meant as a resource for research on the immune response to SARS-CoV-2. Overall study results and their limits: How much clinical and demographic metadata was included differed by source and by participant, and the metadata was provided uncurated.

From cysteine to phenylalanine, the CDR3 is 17 amino acids long. Only the CDR3 portion is preserved as DNA: 51 bases, with reading frame beginning at the first base. V is cut back by 8 bases and J by 4 bases, with 19 bases in the junction unmatched. Taken from the germline V gene, the CDR1 and CDR2 loops are SNHLY and FYNNEI. What was sequenced was peripheral blood. Recombination connected TRBV2 to TRBJ2-5, with 7 bases aligning to TRBD1. This TCR came from a woman aged 70 to 79 with acute or convalescent COVID-19. For the CDR3, the sequence is CASLPPYETGSIETQYF. The sequenced DNA is TGTGCCAGCCTACCGCCGTATGAGACAGGGTCCATAGAGACCCAGTACTTC.